This note documents a single T cell receptor (beta chain) sequence. Its target is not known. The data stem from a study of long-term antiretroviral therapy in people with HIV. Study-level findings and limits: Controls showed broader CDR3 length ranges than did the HIV repertoires. Those clones which expanded before ART made up the dominant part of the repertoire at all time points.

Survey-level resolution applied to immunoSEQ assay v3.0. Profiled with immunoSEQ multiplex PCR; TCRdb holds only in-frame clones, not every one. The sample has approximately 28,000 clones; roughly 80% are singletons. Germline V gene data show CDR1 as SQVTM and CDR2 as ANQGSEA. The ends were cut back, 3 bases at V and 8 bases at J, with 14 bases in the middle. This CDR3 is built from 13 residues. The origin of this receptor is a young man with HIV. Source: unsorted PBMCs, taken 0.8 years before starting antiretroviral therapy. The rearrangement links TRBV29-1 to TRBJ2-1; D unclear. The CDR3 protein is CSVDTLVVDEQFF. CDR3 DNA sequence: TGCAGCGTTGACACTCTAGTTGTTGATGAGCAGTTCTTC.